The text below deals with one TCR beta chain. These data originate in a study of blood T cell repertoires in COVID-19. Those who participated ranged in age from roughly 18 to 90 years and resided in about two dozen US areas. Self-reported history from a screening survey and questionnaire set each donor's cohort. Someone with COVID-19 had been met by exposed participants within 2 weeks before study entry. Germline CDR1 and CDR2: SGHRS and YFSETQ. The CDR3 sequence is 11 residues long. V was pared by 4 bases and J by 2 bases, with 3 bases between. Clones were read by immunoSEQ multiplex PCR, and TCRdb kept only the in-frame ones, dropping some. The sample holds approximately 200,000 clones, 86% seen once.

The chain is built from TRBV5-1 and TRBJ2-5; D is unclear. The specimen was PBMCs or T cells enriched from blood (not recorded which). This receptor was taken from a woman in her twenties or thirties who had been exposed to COVID-19. This CDR3 is CASSVQETQYF. The CDR3 DNA follows: TGCGCCAGCAGCGTACAAGAGACCCAGTACTTC. The variable domain in full, completed from reference TRBV5-1 and TRBJ2-5, reads KAGVTQTPRYLIKTRGQQVTLSCSPISGHRSVSWYQQTPGQGLQFLFEYFSETQRNKGNFPGRFSGRQFSNSRSEMNVSTLELGDSALYLCASSVQETQYFGPGTRLLVL.